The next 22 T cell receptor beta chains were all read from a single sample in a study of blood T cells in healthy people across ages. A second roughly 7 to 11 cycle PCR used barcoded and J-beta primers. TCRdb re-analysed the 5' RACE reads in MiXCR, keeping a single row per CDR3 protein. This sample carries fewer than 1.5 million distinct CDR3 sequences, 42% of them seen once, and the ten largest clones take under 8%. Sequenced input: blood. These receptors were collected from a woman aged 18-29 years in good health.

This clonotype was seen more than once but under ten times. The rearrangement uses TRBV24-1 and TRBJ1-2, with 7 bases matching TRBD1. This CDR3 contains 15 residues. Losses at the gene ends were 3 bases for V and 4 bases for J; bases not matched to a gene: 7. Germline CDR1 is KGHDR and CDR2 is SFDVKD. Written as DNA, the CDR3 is TGTGCCACCAGTGATACCGGGACAGAGAGCTATGGCTACACCTTC. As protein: CATSDTGTESYGYTF.

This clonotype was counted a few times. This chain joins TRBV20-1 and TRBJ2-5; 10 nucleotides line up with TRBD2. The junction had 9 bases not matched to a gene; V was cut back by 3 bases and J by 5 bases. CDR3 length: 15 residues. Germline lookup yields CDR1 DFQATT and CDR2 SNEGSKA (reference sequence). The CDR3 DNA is TGCAGTGCTAGGGACCCTAAGGGACTAGCGGAGACCCAGTACTTC. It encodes CSARDPKGLAETQYF.

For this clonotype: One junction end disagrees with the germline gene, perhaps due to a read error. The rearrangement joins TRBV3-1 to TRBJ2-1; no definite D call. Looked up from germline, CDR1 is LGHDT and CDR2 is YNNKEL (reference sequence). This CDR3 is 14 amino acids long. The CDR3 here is CASSQGVGLAEQVF. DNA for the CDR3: TGTGCCAGCAGCCAAGGGGTCGGTCTTGCTGAGCAGGTCTTC.

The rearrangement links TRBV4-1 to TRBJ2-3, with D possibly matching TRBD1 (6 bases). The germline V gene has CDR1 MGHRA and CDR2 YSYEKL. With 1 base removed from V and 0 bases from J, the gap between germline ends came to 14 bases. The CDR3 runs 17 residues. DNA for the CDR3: TGCGCCAGCAGCCAAGCCCAAACAGGGCTGAGCACAGATACGCAGTATTTT. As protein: CASSQAQTGLSTDTQYF.

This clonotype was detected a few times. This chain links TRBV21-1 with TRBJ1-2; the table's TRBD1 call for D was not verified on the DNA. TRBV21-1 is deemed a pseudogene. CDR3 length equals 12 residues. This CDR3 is CASSPQGVGYTF. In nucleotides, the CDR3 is TGTGCCAGCAGCCCACAGGGGGTTGGCTACACCTTC.

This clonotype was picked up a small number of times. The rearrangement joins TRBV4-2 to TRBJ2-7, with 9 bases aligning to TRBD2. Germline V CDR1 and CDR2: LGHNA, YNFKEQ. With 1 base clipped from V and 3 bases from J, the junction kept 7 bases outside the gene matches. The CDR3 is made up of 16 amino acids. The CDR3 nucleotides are TGTGCCAGCAGCCAAGTTCTAGCGGGGACACTCTACGAGCAGTACTTC. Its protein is CASSQVLAGTLYEQYF.

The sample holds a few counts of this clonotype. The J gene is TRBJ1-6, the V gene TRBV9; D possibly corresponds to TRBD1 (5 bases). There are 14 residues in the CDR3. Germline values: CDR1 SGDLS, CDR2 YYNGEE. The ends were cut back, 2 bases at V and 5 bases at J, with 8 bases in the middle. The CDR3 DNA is TGTGCCAGCAGCGTCGCAGGGAATAATTCACCCCTCCACTTT. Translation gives CASSVAGNNSPLHF.

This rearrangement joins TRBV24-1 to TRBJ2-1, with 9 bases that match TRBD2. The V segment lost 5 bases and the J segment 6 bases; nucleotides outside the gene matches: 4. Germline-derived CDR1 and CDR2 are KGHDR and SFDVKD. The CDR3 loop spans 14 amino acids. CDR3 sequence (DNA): TGTGCCACCAGTGTGGCGGGAGGGAGCAATGAGCAGTTCTTC. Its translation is CATSVAGGSNEQFF.

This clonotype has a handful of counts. The CDR3 nucleotides are TGTGCCAGCAGCCAAGTAGCGGGAGTTTTGGGTGAGCAGTTCTTC. Protein sequence: CASSQVAGVLGEQFF. The V gene is TRBV14, the J gene TRBJ2-1; 9 positions agree with TRBD2. Germline V lookup: CDR1 SGHDN, CDR2 FVKESK. The CDR3 consists of 15 residues. The V gene end was trimmed by 1 base and the J gene end by 9 bases; junction bases not matched to a gene: 7.

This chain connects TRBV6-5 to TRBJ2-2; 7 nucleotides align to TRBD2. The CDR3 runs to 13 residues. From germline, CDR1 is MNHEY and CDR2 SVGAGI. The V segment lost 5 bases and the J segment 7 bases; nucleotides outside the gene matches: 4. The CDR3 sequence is CASSGREGGELFF. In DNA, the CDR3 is TGTGCCAGCAGTGGCAGGGAGGGCGGGGAGCTGTTTTTT.

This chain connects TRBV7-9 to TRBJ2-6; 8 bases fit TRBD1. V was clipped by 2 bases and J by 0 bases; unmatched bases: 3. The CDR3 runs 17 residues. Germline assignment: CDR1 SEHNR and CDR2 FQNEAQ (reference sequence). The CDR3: CASSLTGGISGANVLTF. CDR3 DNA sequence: TGTGCCAGCAGCTTAACAGGGGGGATCTCTGGGGCCAACGTCCTGACTTTC.

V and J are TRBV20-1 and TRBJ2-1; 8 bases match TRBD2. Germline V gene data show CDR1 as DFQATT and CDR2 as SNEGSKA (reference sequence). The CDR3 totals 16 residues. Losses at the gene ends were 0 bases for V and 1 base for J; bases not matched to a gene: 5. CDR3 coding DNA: TGCAGTGCTAGAGATCCACAGCGGGGGTCCTACAATGAGCAGTTCTTC. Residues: CSARDPQRGSYNEQFF.

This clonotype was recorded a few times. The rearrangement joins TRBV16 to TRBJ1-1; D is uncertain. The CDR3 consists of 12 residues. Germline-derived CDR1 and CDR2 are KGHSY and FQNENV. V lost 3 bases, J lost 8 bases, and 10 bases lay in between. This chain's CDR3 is CASSQSREEAFF. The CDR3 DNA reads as TGTGCCAGCAGCCAGTCGCGTGAAGAAGCTTTCTTT. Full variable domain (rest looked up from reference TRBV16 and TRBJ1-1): GEEVAQTPKHLVRGEGQKAKLYCAPIKGHSYVFWYQQVLKNEFKFLISFQNENVFDETGMPKERFSAKCLPNSPCSLEIQATKLEDSAVYFCASSQSREEAFFGQGTRLTVV.

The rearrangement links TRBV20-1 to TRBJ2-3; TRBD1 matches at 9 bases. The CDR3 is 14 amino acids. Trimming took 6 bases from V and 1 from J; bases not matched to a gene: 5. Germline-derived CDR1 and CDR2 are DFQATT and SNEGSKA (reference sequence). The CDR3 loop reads CSAPDRGGTDTQYF. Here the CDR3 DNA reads TGCAGTGCACCCGACAGGGGGGGCACAGATACGCAGTATTTT.

This CDR3 is CASSLESPRLAGETGELFF. The CDR3 DNA sequence: TGCGCCAGCAGCTTGGAATCCCCGAGACTAGCGGGGGAGACCGGGGAGCTGTTTTTT. The rearrangement uses TRBV5-1 and TRBJ2-2; TRBD2 matches 12 bases. The V and J ends lost 0 bases and 5 bases, in that order; junction bases with no gene match: 11. The germline gives CDR1 SGHRS, CDR2 YFSETQ. There are 19 residues in the CDR3. Filled out from reference TRBV5-1 and TRBJ2-2, the complete variable domain reads KAGVTQTPRYLIKTRGQQVTLSCSPISGHRSVSWYQQTPGQGLQFLFEYFSETQRNKGNFPGRFSGRQFSNSRSEMNVSTLELGDSALYLCASSLESPRLAGETGELFFGEGSRLTVL.

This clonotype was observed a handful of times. The CDR3 bases are TGTGCCAGCCAAATCGGAGCTAACTATGGCTACACCTTC. Protein product: CASQIGANYGYTF. The genes are TRBV6-5 and TRBJ1-2; D not certain. Germline-derived CDR1 and CDR2 are MNHEY and SVGAGI. Trimming removed 8 bases from V and 0 bases from J, with 10 bases in between. This CDR3 has 13 residues.

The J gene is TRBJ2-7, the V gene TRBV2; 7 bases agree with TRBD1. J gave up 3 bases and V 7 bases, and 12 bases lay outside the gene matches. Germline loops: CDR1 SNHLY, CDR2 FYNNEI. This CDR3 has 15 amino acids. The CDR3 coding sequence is TGTGCCAGCATGATGGGTCAGGGGGTTCTCTACGAGCAGTACTTC. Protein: CASMMGQGVLYEQYF.

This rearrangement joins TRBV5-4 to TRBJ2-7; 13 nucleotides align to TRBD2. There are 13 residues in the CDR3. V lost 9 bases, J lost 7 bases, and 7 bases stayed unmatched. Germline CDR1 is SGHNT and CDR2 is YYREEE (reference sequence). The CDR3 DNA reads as TGTGCCACCAGACTAGCGGGAGGCTGGGAGCAGTACTTC. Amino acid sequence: CATRLAGGWEQYF.

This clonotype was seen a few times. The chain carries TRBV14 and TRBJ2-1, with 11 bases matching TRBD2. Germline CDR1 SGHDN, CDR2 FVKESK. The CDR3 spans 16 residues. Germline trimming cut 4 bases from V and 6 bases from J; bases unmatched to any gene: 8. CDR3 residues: CASSLTSGIYFNEQFF. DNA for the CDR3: TGTGCCAGCAGCCTGACTAGCGGGATCTACTTCAATGAGCAGTTCTTC.

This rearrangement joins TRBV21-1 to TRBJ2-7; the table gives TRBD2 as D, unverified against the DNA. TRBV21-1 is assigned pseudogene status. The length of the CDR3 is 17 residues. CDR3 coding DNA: TGTGCCAGCAGCAAAGAGCGGGAGTGGGTTATTCCCTACGAGCAGTACTTC. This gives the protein CASSKEREWVIPYEQYF.

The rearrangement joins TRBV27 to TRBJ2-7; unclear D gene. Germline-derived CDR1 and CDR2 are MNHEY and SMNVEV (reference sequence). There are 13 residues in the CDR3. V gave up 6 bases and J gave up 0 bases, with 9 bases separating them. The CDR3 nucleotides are TGTGCCAGCAGAAGGGCGGACTCCTACGAGCAGTACTTC. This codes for CASRRADSYEQYF.

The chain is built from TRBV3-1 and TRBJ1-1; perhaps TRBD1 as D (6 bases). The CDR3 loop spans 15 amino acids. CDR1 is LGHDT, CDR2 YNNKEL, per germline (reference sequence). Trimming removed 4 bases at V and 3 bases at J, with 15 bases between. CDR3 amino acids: CASSLLDSTDTEAFF. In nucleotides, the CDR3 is TGTGCCAGCAGCCTACTGGACAGCACGGACACTGAAGCTTTCTTT.